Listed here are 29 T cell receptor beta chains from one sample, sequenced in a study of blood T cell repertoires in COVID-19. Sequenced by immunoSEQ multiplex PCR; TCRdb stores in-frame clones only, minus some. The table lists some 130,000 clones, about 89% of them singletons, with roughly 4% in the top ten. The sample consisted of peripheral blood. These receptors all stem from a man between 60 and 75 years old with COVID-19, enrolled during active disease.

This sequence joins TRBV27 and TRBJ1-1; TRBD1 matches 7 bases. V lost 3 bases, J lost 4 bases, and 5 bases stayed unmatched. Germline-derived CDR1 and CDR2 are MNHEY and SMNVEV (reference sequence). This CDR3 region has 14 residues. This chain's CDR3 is CASSLWQGGTEAFF. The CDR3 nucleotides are TGTGCCAGCAGTTTGTGGCAGGGGGGCACTGAAGCTTTCTTT.

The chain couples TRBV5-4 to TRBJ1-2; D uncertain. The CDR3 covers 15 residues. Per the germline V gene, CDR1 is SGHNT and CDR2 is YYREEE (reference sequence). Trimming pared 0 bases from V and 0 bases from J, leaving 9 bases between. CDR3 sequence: CASSLGLAANYGYTF. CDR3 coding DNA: TGTGCCAGCAGCTTGGGCCTCGCAGCTAACTATGGCTACACCTTC.

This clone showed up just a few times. The CDR3: CASSMTGTGSVNEQFF. DNA for the CDR3: TGTGCCAGCAGTATGACCGGGACAGGGAGCGTTAATGAGCAGTTCTTC. This chain joins TRBV28 and TRBJ2-1; TRBD1 matches at 9 bases. CDR1 and CDR2 from the germline V gene are MDHEN and SYDVKM. Trimming at V came to 5 bases and at J to 7 bases, leaving 12 bases not matched to a gene. The CDR3 has 16 residues. Complete variable domain (other parts from reference TRBV28 and TRBJ2-1): DVKVTQSSRYLVKRTGEKVFLECVQDMDHENMFWYRQDPGLGLRLIYFSYDVKMKEKGDIPEGYSVSREKKERFSLILESASTNQTSMYLCASSMTGTGSVNEQFFGPGTRLTVL.

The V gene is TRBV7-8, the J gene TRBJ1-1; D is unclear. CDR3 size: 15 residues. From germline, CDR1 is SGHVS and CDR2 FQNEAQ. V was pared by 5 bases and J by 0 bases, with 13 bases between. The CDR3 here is CASSPRTALNTEAFF. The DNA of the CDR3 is TGTGCCAGCAGCCCCAGGACTGCTCTGAACACTGAAGCTTTCTTT.

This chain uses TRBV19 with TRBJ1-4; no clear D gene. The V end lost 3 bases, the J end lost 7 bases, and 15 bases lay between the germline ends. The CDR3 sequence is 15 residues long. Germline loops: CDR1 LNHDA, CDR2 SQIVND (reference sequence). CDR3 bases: TGTGCCAGTAGTATTGGATTAGGAGTGGGTGAAAAACTGTTTTTT. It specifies CASSIGLGVGEKLFF. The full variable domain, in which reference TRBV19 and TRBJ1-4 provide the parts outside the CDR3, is DGGITQSPKYLFRKEGQNVTLSCEQNLNHDAMYWYRQDPGQGLRLIYYSQIVNDFQKGDIAEGYSVSREKKESFPLTVTSAQKNPTAFYLCASSIGLGVGEKLFFGSGTQLSVL.

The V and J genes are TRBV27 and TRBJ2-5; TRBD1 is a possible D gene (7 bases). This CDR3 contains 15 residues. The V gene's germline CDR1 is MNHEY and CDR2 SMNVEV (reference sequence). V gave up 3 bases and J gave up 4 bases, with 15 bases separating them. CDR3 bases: TGTGCCAGCAGTTTTGGTTTCCAGGGGGGAGAGACCCAGTACTTC. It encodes CASSFGFQGGETQYF.

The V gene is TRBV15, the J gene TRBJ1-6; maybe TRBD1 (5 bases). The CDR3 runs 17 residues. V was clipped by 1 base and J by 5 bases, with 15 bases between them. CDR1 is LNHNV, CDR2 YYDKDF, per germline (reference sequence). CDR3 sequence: CATSRVAGVSHNSPLHF. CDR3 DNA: TGTGCCACCAGCAGAGTGGCGGGGGTTTCACATAATTCACCCCTCCACTTT.

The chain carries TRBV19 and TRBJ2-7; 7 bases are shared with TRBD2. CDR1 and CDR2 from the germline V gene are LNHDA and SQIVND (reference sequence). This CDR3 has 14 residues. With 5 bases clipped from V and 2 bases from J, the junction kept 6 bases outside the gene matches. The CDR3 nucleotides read TGTGCCAGTAGTGCGGGCGGGGGTCCCTACGAGCAGTACTTC. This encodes CASSAGGGPYEQYF.

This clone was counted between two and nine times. The CDR3, as DNA: TGCGCCAGCAGCCAAGATCTACTAGCGGGGGGTGTTAAGTCGTACGAGCAGTACTTC. This translates into CASSQDLLAGGVKSYEQYF. V is TRBV4-3 and J is TRBJ2-7; TRBD2 matches 12 bases. Germline lookup yields CDR1 LGHNA and CDR2 YSLEER. J was trimmed by 4 bases and V by 0 bases; bases with no gene match: 13. The CDR3 extends over 19 amino acids.

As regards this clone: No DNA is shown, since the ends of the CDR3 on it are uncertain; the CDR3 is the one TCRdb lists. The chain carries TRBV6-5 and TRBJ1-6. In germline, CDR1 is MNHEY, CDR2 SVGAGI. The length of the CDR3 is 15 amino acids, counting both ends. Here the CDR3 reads CASSSSGGDNSPLHF.

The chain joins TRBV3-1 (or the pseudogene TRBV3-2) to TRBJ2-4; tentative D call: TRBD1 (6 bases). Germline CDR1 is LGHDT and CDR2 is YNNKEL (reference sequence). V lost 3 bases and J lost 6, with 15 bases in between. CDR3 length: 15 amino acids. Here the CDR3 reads CASSHRQATINIQYF. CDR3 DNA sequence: TGTGCCAGCAGCCACCGACAGGCTACAATAAACATTCAGTACTTC.

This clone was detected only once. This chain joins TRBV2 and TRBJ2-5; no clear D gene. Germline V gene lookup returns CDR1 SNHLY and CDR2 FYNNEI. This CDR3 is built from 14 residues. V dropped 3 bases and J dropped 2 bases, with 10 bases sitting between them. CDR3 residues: CASSDPPRQETQYF. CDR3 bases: TGTGCCAGCAGTGACCCCCCGAGGCAAGAGACCCAGTACTTC.

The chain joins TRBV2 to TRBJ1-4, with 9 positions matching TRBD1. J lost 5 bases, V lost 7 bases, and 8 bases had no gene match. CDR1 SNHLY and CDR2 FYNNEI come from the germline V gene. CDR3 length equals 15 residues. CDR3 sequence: CASNRPGQGNEKLFF. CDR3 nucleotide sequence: TGTGCCAGCAATCGGCCGGGACAGGGCAATGAAAAACTGTTTTTT.

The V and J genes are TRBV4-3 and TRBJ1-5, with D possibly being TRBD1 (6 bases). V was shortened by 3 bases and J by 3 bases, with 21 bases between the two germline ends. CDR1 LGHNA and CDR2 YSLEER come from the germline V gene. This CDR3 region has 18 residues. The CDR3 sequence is CASSQDISRDTFNQPQHF. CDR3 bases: TGCGCCAGCAGCCAGGACATAAGCCGGGACACCTTCAATCAGCCCCAGCATTTT.

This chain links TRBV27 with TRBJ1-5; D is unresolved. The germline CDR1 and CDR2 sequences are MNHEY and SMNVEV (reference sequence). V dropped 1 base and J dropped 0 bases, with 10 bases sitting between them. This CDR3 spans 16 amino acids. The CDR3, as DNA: TGTGCCAGCAGTTTATACGGAGGGTATAGCAATCAGCCCCAGCATTTT. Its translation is CASSLYGGYSNQPQHF.

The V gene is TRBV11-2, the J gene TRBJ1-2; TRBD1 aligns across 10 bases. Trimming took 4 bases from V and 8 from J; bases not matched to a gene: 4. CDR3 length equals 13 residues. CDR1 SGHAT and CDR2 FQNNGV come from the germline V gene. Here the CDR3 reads CASSSDRGGGYTF. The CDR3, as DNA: TGTGCCAGCAGCTCGGACAGGGGGGGCGGCTACACCTTC. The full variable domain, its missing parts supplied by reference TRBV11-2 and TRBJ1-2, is EAGVAQSPRYKIIEKRQSVAFWCNPISGHATLYWYQQILGQGPKLLIQFQNNGVVDDSQLPKDRFSAERLKGVDSTLKIQPAKLEDSAVYLCASSSDRGGGYTFGSGTRLTVV.

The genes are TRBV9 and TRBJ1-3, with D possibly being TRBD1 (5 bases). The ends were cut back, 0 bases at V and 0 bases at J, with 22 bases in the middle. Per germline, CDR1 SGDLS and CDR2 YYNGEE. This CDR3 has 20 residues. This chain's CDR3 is CASSVAGGVWGVNSGNTIYF. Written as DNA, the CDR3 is TGTGCCAGCAGCGTAGCTGGGGGGGTATGGGGTGTAAACTCTGGAAACACCATATATTTT.

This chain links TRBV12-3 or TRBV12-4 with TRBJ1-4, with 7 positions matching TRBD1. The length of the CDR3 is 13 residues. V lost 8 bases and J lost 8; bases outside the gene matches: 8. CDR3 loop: CASREGAMEKLFF. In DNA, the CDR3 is TGTGCCAGCCGGGAGGGGGCGATGGAAAAACTGTTTTTT.

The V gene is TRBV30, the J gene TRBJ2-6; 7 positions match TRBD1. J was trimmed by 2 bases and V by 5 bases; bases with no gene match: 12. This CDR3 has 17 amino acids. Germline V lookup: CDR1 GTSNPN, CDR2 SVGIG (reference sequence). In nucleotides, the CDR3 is TGTGCCTGGGCCTCCTTCTGGACAGGCGCTGGGGCCAACGTCCTGACTTTC. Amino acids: CAWASFWTGAGANVLTF.

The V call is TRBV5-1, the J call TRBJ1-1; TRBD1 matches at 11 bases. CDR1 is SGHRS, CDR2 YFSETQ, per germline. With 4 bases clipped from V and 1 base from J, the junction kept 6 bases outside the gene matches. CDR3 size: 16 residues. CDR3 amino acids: CASSERTGGGNTEAFF. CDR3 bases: TGCGCCAGCAGCGAGAGGACAGGGGGCGGGAACACTGAAGCTTTCTTT.

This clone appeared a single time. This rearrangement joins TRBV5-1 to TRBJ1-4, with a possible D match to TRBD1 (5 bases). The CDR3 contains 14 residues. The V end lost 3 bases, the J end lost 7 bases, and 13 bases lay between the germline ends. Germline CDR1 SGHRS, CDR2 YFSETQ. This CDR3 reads CASSWSAGPEKLFF. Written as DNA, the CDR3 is TGCGCCAGCAGCTGGTCTGCGGGGCCTGAAAAACTGTTTTTT. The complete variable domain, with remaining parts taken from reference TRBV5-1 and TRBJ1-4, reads KAGVTQTPRYLIKTRGQQVTLSCSPISGHRSVSWYQQTPGQGLQFLFEYFSETQRNKGNFPGRFSGRQFSNSRSEMNVSTLELGDSALYLCASSWSAGPEKLFFGSGTQLSVL.

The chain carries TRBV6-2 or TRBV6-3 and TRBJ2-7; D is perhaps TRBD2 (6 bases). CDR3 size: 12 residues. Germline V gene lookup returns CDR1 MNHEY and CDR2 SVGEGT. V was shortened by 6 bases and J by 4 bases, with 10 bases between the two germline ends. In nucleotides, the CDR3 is TGTGCCAGCAGCGAACTAGCTTACGAGCAGTACTTC. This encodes CASSELAYEQYF.

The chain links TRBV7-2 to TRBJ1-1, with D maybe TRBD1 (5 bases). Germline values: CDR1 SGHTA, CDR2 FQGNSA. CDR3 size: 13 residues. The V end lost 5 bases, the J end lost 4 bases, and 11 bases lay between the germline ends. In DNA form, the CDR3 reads TGTGCCAGCAGCGGGGGGTGGGCCACTGAAGCTTTCTTT. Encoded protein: CASSGGWATEAFF.

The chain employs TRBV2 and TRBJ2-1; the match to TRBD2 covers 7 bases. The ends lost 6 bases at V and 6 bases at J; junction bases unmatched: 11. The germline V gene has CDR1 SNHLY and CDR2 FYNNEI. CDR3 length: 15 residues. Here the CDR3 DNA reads TGTGCCAGCAGACTAAGCGGGGTTTTTTTCAATGAGCAGTTCTTC. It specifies CASRLSGVFFNEQFF. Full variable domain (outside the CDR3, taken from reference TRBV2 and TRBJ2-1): EPEVTQTPSHQVTQMGQEVILRCVPISNHLYFYWYRQILGQKVEFLVSFYNNEISEKSEIFDDQFSVERPDGSNFTLKIRSTKLEDSAMYFCASRLSGVFFNEQFFGPGTRLTVL.

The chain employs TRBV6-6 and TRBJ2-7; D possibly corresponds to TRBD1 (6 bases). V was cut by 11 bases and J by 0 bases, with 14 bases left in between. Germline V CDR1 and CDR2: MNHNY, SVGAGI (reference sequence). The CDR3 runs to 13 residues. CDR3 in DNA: TGTGCCGTCAAGGGGGTGGCCTCCTACGAGCAGTACTTC. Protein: CAVKGVASYEQYF.

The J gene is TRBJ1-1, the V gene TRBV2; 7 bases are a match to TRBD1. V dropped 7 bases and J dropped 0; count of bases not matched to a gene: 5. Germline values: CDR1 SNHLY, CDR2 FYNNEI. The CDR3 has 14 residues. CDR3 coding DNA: TGTGCCAGCACTTCCGACAGGGTGAACACTGAAGCTTTCTTT. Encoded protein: CASTSDRVNTEAFF.

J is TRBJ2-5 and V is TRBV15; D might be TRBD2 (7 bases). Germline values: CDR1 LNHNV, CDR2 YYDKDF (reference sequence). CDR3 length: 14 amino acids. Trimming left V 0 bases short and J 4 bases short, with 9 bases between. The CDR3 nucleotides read TGTGCCACCAGCAGAGATAGGGGGGGAGAGACCCAGTACTTC. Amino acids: CATSRDRGGETQYF.

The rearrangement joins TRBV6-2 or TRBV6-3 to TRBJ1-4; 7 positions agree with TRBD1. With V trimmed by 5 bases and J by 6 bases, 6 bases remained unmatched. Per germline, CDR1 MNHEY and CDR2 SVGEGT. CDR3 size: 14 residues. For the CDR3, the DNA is TGTGCCAGCAGTCCGGACAGGAACTATGAAAAACTGTTTTTT. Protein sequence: CASSPDRNYEKLFF.

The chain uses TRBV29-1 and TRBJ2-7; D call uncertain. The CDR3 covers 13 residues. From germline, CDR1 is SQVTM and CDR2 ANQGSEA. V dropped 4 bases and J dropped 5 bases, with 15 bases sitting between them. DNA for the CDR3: TGCAGCGTTGGATCCGGGTCTCGGGACGAGCAGTACTTC. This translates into CSVGSGSRDEQYF.